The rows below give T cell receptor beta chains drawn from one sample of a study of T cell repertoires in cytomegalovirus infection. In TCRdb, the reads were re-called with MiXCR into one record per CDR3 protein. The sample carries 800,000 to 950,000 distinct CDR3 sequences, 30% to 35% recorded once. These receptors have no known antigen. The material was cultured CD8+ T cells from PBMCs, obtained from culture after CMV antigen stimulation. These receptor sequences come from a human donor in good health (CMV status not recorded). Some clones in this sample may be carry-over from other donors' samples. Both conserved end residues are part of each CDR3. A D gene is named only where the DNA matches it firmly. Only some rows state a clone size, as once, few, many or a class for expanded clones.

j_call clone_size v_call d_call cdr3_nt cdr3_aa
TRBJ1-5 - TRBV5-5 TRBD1 TGTGCCAGCAACACTGACAGGGGCAATCAGCCCCAGCATTTT CASNTDRGNQPQHF
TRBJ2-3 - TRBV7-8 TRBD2 TGTGCCAGCAGCCAGCGGGGGAGCACAGATACGCAGTATTTT CASSQRGSTDTQYF
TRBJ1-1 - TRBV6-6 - TGTGCCAGCAGTTACGACGAAGGATCCACTGAAGCTTTCTTT CASSYDEGSTEAFF
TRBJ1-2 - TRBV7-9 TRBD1 TGTGCCAGCAGCCCCCGGGACAGGACCCTGGCTAACTATGGCTACACCTTC CASSPRDRTLANYGYTF
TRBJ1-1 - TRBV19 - TGTGCCAGTAGTATTGGGGGGCTCGCTTTCTTT CASSIGGLAFF
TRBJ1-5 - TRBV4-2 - TGTGCCAGCAGCCAAGAACGCAGGAAGGGCCAGCCCCAGCATTTT CASSQERRKGQPQHF
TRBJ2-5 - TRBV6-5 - TGTGCCAGCAGTTACTCGAAAATTGGGGTACGAGAGACCCAGTACTTC CASSYSKIGVRETQYF
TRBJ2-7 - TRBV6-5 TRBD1 TGTGCCAGCAGTTGGGGACAGGGGCACTACGAGCAGTACTTC CASSWGQGHYEQYF
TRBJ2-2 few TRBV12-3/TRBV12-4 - TGTGCCACCTTCGGAGGGGGAGACACCGGGGAGCTGTTTTTT CATFGGGDTGELFF
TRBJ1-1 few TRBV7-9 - TGTGCCAGCAGCCTCAGGGACGGCACTTTCTTT CASSLRDGTFF
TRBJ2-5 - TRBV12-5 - TGTGCTAGTGGTTTGGGGCTCGCGGAGACCCAGTACTTC CASGLGLAETQYF
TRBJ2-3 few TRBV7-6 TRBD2 TGTGCCAGCAGTGGCCGGGACTACCCCACAGATACGCAGTATTTT CASSGRDYPTDTQYF
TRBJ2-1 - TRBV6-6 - TGTGCCAGCAGTAGACCAGGGGAAGAGCAGTTCTTC CASSRPGEEQFF
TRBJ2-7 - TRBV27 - TGTGCCACCCAGGGAAGGAAGGGCTACGAGCAGTACTTC CATQGRKGYEQYF
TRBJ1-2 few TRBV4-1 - TGCGCCAGCAGCCAGTGGGGCCTTAACGGCTACACCTTC CASSQWGLNGYTF